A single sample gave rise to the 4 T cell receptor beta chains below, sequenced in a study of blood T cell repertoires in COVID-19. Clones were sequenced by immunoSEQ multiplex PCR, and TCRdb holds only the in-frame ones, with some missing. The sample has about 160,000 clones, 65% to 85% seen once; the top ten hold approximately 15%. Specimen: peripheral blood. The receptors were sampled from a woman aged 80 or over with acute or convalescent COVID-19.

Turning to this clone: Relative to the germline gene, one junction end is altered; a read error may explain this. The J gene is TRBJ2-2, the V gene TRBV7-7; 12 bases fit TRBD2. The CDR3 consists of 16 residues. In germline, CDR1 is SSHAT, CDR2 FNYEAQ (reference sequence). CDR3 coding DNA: TGTGCTAGCAGCTTAGGACTAGCGGGAAACACCGGGGAGCTGTTTTTT. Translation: CASSLGLAGNTGELFF.

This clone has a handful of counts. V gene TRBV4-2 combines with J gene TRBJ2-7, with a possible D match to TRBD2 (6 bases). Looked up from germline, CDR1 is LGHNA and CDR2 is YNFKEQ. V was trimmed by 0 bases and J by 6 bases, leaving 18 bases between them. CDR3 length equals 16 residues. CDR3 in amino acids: CASSQDVRRGTSEQYF. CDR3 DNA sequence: TGTGCCAGCAGCCAAGATGTACGGCGCGGGACGAGCGAGCAGTACTTC.

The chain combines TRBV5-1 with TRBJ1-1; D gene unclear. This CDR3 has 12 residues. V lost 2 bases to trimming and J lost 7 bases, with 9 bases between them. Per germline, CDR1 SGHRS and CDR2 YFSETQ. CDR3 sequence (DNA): TGCGCCAGCAGCTTAGACACCCGTGAAGCTTTCTTT. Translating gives CASSLDTREAFF.

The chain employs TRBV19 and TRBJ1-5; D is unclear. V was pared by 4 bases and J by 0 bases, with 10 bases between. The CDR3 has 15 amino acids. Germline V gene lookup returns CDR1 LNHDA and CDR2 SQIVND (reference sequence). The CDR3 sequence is CASSKTPFSNQPQHF. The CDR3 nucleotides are TGTGCCAGTAGTAAGACACCATTTAGCAATCAGCCCCAGCATTTT.